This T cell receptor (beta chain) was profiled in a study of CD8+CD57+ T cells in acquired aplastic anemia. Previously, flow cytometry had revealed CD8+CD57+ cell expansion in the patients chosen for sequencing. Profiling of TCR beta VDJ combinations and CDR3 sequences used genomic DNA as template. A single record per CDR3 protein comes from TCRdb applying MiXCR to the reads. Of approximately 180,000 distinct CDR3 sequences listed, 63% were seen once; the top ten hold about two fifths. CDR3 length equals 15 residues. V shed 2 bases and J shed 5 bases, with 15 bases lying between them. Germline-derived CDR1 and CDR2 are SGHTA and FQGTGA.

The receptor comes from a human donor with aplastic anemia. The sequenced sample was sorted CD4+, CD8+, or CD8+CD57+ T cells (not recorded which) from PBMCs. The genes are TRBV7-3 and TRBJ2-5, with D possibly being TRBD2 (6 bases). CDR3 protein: CASSLGPSASETQYF. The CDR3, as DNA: TGTGCCAGCAGCTTAGGGCCTAGCGCCTCGGAGACCCAGTACTTC.